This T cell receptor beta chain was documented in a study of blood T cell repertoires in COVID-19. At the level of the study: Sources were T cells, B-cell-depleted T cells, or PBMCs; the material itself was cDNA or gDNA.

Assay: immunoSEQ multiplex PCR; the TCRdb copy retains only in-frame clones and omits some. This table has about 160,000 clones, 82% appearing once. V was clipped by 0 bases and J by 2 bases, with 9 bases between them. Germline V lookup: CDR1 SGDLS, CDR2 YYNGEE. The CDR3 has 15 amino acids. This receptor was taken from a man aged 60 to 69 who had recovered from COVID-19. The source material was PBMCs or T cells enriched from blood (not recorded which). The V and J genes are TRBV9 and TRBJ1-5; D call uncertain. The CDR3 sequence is CASSVDGLGNQPQHF. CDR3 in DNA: TGTGCCAGCAGCGTAGACGGACTGGGCAATCAGCCCCAGCATTTT.